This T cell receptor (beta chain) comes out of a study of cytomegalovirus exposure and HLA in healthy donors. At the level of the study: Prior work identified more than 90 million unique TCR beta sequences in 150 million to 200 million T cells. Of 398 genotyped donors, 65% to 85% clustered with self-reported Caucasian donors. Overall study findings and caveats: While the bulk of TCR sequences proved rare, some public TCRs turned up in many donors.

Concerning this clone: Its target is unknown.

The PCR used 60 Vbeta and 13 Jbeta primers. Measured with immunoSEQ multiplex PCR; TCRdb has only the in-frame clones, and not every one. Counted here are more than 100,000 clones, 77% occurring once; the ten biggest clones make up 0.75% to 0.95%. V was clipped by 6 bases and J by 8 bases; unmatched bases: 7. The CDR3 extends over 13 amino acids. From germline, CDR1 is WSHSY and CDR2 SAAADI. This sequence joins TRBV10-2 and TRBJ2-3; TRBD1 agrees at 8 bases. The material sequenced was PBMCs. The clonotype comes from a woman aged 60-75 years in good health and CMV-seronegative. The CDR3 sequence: CASRDRAQGTQYF. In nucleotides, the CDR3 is TGCGCCAGCAGGGACAGGGCGCAAGGTACGCAGTATTTT.